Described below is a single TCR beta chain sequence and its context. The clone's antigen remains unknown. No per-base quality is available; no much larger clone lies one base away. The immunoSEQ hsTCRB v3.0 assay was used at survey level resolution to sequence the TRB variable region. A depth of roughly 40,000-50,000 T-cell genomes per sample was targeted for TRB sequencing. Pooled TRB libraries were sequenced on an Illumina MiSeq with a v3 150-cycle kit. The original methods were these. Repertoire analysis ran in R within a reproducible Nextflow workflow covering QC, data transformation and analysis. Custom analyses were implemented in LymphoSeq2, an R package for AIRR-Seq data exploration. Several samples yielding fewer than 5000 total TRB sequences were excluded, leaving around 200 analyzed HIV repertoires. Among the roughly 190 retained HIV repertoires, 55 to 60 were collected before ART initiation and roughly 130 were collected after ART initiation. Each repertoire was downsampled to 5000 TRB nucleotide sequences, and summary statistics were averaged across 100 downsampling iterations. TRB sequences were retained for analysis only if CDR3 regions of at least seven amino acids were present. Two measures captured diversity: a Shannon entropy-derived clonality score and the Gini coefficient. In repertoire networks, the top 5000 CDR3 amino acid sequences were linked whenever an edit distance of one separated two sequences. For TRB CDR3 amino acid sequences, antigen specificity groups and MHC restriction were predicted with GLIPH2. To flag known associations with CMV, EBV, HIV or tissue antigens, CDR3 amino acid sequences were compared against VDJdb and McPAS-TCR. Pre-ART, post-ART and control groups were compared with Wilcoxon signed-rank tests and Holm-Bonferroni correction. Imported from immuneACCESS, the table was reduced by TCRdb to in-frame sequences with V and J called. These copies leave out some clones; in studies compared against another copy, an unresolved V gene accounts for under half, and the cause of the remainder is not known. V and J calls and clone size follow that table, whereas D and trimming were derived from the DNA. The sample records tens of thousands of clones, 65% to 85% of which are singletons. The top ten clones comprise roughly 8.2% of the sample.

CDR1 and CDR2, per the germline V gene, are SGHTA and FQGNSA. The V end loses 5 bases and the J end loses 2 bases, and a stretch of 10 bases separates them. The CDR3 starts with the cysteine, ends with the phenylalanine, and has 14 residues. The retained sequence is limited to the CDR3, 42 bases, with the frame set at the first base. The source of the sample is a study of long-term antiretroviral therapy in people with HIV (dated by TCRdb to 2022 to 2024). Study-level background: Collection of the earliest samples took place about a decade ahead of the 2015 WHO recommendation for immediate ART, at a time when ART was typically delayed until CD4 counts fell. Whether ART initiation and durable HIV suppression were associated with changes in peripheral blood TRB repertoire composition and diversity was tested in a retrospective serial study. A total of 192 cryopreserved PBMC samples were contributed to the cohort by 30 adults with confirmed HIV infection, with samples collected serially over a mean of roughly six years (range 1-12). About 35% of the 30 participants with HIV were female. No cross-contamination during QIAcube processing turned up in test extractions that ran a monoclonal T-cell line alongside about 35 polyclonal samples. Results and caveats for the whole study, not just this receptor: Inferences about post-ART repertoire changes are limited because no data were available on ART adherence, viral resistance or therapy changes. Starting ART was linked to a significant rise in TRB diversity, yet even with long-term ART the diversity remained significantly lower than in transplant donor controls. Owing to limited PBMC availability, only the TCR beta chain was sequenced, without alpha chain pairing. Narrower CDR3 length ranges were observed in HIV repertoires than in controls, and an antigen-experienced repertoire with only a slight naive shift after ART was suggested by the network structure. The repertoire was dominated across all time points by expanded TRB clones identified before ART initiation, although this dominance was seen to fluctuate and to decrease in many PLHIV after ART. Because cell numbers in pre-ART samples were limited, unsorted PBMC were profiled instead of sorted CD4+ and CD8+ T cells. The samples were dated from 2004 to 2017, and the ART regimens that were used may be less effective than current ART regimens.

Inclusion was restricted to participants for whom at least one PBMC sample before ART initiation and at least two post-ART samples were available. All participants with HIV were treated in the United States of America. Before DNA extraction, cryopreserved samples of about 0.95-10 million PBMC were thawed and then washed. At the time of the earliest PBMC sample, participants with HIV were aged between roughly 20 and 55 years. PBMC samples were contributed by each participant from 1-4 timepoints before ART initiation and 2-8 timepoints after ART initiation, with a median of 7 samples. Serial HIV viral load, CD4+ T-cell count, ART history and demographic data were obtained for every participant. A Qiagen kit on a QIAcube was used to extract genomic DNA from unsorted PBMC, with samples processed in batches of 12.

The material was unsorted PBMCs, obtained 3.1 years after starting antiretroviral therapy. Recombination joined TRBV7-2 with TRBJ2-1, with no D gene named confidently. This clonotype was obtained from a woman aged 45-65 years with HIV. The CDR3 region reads CASSPHGAYNEQFF. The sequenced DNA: TGTGCCAGCAGCCCCCATGGGGCCTACAATGAGCAGTTCTTC.